Sequencing of this TCR beta chain was carried out in a study of cytomegalovirus exposure and HLA in healthy donors. Vbeta (60) and Jbeta (13) primers were used in the PCR. Repertoires were generated with immunoSEQ multiplex PCR, while TCRdb's copy carries only in-frame clones and drops some. This sample has approximately 95,000 clones, with under 85% found just once. CDR1 and CDR2 from the germline V gene are SEHNR and FQNEAQ (reference sequence). Trimming pared 2 bases from V and 3 bases from J, leaving 10 bases between. The CDR3 totals 15 residues. The rearrangement links TRBV7-9 to TRBJ2-2, with a weak D call TRBD1 (5 bases). The material sequenced was PBMCs. The origin of this receptor is a woman aged 40 to 55 in good health and CMV-seropositive. The CDR3, as DNA: TGTGCCAGCAGCTTAATTGGGGCCTACACCGGGGAGCTGTTTTTT. Amino acid sequence: CASSLIGAYTGELFF.